This T cell receptor beta chain was obtained from a study of cytomegalovirus exposure and HLA in healthy donors. Regarding the study as a whole: Specific recognition of CMV antigens was confirmed in vitro for a few chains (all CMV-associated). Roughly even sequencing depth across donors was the assumption behind the presence/absence analyses. Common viral pathogens were later found to be apparently linked to several of the most significant clusters. Among TCR beta chains, those listed as cytomegalovirus-associated numbered more than 150.

In the case of this clone: Antigen unknown. The same CDR3 is also encoded by other DNA sequences in this sample.

This CDR3 is built from 12 residues. CDR1 and CDR2 from the germline V gene are SGHRS and YFSETQ. Trimming cost V 0 bases and J 5 bases, with 5 bases left between them. The PCR made use of 60 Vbeta and 13 Jbeta primers. Only in-frame clones appear in the TCRdb table, and some are missing; sequencing was by immunoSEQ multiplex PCR. The sample shows 100,000 to 150,000 clones, over 60% of them seen only once. The sample taken for sequencing was PBMCs. The clonotype comes from a man younger than 40 in good health and CMV-seronegative. V usage is TRBV5-1 and J usage is TRBJ2-5; no reliable D call. In nucleotides, the CDR3 is TGCGCCAGCAGCTTGGCCGGGGAGACCCAGTACTTC. This sequence encodes CASSLAGETQYF.